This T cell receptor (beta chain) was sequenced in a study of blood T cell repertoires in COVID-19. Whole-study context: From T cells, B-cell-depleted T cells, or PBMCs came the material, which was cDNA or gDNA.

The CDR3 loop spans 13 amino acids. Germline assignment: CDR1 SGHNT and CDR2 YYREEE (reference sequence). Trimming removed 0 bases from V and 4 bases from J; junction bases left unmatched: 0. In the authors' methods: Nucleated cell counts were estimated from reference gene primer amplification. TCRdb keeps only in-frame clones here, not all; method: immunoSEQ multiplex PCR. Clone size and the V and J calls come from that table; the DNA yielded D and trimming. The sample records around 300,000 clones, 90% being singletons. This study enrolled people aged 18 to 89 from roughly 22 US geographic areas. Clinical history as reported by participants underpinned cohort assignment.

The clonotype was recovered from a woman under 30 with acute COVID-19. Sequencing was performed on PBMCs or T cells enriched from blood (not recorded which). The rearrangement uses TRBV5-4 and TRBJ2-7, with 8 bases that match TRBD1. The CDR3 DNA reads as TGTGCCAGCAGCTTGGGGACAGGGTACGAGCAGTACTTC. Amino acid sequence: CASSLGTGYEQYF.